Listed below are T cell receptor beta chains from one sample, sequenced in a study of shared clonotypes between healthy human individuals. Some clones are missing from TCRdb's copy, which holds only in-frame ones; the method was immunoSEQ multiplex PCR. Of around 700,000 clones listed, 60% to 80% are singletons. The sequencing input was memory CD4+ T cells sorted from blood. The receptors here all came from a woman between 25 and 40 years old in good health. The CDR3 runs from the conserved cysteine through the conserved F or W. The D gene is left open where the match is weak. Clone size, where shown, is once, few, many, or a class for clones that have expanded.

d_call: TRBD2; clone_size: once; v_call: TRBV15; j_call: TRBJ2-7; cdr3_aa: CATRAGGTFYEQYF; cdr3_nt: TGTGCCACCAGGGCGGGAGGCACTTTTTACGAGCAGTACTTC
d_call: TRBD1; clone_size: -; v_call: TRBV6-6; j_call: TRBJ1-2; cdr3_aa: CASSLEAGGNYGYTF; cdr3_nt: TGTGCCAGCAGTTTGGAGGCAGGGGGCAATTATGGCTACACCTTC
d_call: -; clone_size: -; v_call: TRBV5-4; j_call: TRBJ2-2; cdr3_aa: CASSPGWAGELFF; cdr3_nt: TGTGCCAGCAGCCCCGGATGGGCCGGGGAGCTGTTTTTT
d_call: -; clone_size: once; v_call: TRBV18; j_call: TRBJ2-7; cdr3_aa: CASSTGPGEQYF; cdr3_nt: TGTGCCAGCTCAACAGGGCCCGGCGAGCAGTACTTC
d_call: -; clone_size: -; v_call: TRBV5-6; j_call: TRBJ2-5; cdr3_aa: CASSSRGAGGIETQYF; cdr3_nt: TGTGCCAGCAGCTCCCGAGGGGCTGGTGGGATTGAGACCCAGTACTTC
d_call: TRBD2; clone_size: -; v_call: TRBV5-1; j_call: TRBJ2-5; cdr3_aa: CASSLELLAGVGETQYF; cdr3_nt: TGCGCCAGCAGCTTGGAGTTATTAGCGGGAGTGGGAGAGACCCAGTACTTC
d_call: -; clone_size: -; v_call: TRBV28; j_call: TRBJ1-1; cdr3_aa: CASSLRAINTEAFF; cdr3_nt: TGTGCCAGCAGTTTAAGGGCCATAAACACTGAAGCTTTCTTT
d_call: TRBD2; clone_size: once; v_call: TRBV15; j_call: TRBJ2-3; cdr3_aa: CATSRSTSGRSTDTQYF; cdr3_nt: TGTGCCACCAGCAGATCGACTAGCGGGAGGAGCACAGATACGCAGTATTTT
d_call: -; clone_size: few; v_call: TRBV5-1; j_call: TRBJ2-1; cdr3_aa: CASTLGEIGYEQFF; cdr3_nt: TGCGCCAGCACCCTAGGGGAAATCGGCTATGAGCAGTTCTTC
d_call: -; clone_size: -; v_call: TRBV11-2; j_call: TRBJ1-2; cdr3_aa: CASSFPSGQRYGYTF; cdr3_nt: TGTGCCAGCAGCTTTCCCTCGGGGCAGCGATATGGCTACACCTTC
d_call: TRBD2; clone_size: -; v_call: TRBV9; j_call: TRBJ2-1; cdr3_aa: CASSVTSGRPPNEQFF; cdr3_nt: TGTGCCAGCAGCGTGACTAGCGGGAGGCCCCCTAATGAGCAGTTCTTC
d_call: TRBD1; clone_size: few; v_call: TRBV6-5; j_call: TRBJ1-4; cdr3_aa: CASSRTGPKYEKLFF; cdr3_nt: TGTGCCAGCAGCAGGACAGGGCCCAAGTATGAAAAACTGTTTTTT
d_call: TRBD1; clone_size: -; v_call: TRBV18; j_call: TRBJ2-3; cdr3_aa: CASSRFGTSRDRGDTQYF; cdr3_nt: TGTGCCAGCTCTCGCTTCGGAACGTCCCGGGACAGGGGGGATACGCAGTATTTT
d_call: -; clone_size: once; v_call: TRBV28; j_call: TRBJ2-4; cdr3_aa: CASSSRGRGKNIQYF; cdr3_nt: TGTGCCAGCAGTTCCAGGGGCCGAGGGAAGAACATTCAGTACTTC
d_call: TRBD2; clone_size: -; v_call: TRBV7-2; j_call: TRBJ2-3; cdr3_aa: CASTRGGISTDTQYF; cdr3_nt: TGTGCCAGCACTCGGGGGGGGATAAGCACAGATACGCAGTATTTT
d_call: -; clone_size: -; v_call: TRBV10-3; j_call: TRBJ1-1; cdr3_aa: CAISEWGGTTEAFF; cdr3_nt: TGTGCCATCAGTGAGTGGGGGGGAACCACTGAAGCTTTCTTT
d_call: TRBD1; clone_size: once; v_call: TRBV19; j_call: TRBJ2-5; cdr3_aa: CASSIGDRSPPYF; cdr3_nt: TGTGCCAGTAGTATTGGGGACAGGTCCCCCCCGTACTTC
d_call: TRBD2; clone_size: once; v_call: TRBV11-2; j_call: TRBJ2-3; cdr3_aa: CASSLEREGTDTQYF; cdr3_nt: TGTGCCAGCAGCTTAGAGCGGGAGGGCACAGATACGCAGTATTTT
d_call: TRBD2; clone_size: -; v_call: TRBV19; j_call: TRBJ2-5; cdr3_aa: CASSTSLAFETQYF; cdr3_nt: TGTGCCAGTAGTACCTCACTAGCGTTTGAGACCCAGTACTTC
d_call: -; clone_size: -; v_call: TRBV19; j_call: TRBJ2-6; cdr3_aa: CASSGGRGANVLTF; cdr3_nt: TGTGCCAGTTCCGGGGGGCGCGGGGCCAACGTCCTGACTTTC
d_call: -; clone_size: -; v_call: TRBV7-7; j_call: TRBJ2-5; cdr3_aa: CASSPLGHQETQYF; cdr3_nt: TGTGCCAGCAGCCCGCTAGGACATCAAGAGACCCAGTACTTC
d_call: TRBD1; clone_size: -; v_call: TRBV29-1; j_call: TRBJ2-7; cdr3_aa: CSVELGQGSEQYF; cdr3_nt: TGCAGCGTTGAATTGGGACAGGGGAGCGAGCAGTACTTC
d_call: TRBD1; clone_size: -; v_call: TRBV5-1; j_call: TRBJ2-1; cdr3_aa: CASSWDSLSYNEQFF; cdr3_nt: TGCGCCAGCAGCTGGGACAGCCTCTCCTACAATGAGCAGTTCTTC
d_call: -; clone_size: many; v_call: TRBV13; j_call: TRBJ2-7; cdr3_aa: CASSLASSYEQYF; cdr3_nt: TGTGCCAGCAGCTTAGCGTCTTCCTACGAGCAGTACTTC
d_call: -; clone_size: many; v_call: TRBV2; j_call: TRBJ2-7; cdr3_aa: CASSVNWGREQYF; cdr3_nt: TGTGCCAGCAGTGTTAATTGGGGGAGGGAGCAGTACTTC